This T cell receptor (beta chain) was identified during a study of tissue T cells after allogeneic stem cell transplantation. Whole-study context: Patients with graft-versus-host disease had grafts: several unmodified, three CD34-selected and T-cell-depleted.

Sequencing used immunoSEQ multiplex PCR; TCRdb keeps in-frame clones, though not all of them. This table has approximately 800 clones, roughly 43% appearing once. As concerns this clone: Antigen unknown.

Broader study findings: In patients and mice, blood and spleen missed much of tissue repertoire. The patient cohort was small and clinically heterogeneous, with limited sampling depth. TCR repertoires tracked anatomic similarity, regardless of disease or transplant status.

This sequence originates from a female patient aged 40-69 years with steroid-refractory graft-versus-host disease after an allogeneic stem cell transplant. The graft donor may be the source of some T cells. The sample here was rectal tissue, taken at autopsy.

The CDR3 region is CASSPVPGYQETQYF. DNA for the CDR3: TGTGCCAGCAGCCCCGTCCCAGGGTACCAAGAGACCCAGTACTTC. The V and J genes are TRBV5-6 and TRBJ2-5, with D maybe TRBD1 (5 bases). The germline V gene encodes CDR1 SGHDT and CDR2 YYEEEE. This CDR3 is 15 amino acids long. Deletions cut 4 bases from V and 0 bases from J, with 13 bases between.